The rows below give T cell receptor beta chains drawn from one sample of a study of immune evolution from preneoplasia to lung adenocarcinoma. Generated by immunoSEQ multiplex PCR, the TCRdb table keeps only in-frame clones and is missing some. Altogether approximately 3,700 clones are present, over 70% being singletons, with the ten largest covering about an eighth. The sequenced material came from FFPE adjacent normal lung tissue. These receptor sequences come from a person aged 70 to 85 with lung adenocarcinoma. Each CDR3 is given with its conserved first and last residue. Fields, in order: D gene, clone size, V gene, J gene, CDR3 DNA, CDR3 protein. The D gene is left open where the match is weak. Expanded clones get a size class; other rows say once, few or many, or leave the size out.

.	few	TRBV19	TRBJ1-3	TGTGCCAGTAGTAGGGGACCAAGATCTGGAAACACCATATATTTT	CASSRGPRSGNTIYF
.	.	TRBV9	TRBJ2-2	TGTGCCAGCAGCGTAGACCTTACCGGGGAGCTGTTTTTT	CASSVDLTGELFF
TRBD1	.	TRBV5-1	TRBJ2-7	TGCGCCAACCAGGACAGGCGTTCCTACGAGCAGTACTTC	CANQDRRSYEQYF
.	.	TRBV27	TRBJ1-5	TGTGCCAGCAGTTTAGGCACAGCGGGGCCCCAGCATTTT	CASSLGTAGPQHF
TRBD2	.	TRBV27	TRBJ2-3	TGTGCCAGCTCATCCCTAATGGGCGGGAGTATCGATACGCAGTATTTT	CASSSLMGGSIDTQYF
.	.	TRBV7-8	TRBJ2-1	TGTGCCAGCAGCTTAGAGGATAGCGGCCACTCCTACAATGAGCAGTTCTTC	CASSLEDSGHSYNEQFF
TRBD1	.	TRBV11-2	TRBJ1-2	TGTGCCAGCAGCTCCACCGGGACAGAATCCTATGGCTACACCTTC	CASSSTGTESYGYTF
.	few	TRBV30	TRBJ1-1	TGTGCCTGGAGTCCCGACGGGGTGAACACTGAAGCTTTCTTT	CAWSPDGVNTEAFF
.	.	TRBV2	TRBJ1-5	TGTGCCAGCAGGCGGAGCTGGGATCAGCCCCAGCATTTT	CASRRSWDQPQHF
.	.	TRBV7-8	TRBJ1-2	TGTGCCAGCAGCTTAGGGGGAGATAACTATGGCTACACCTTC	CASSLGGDNYGYTF
.	.	TRBV2	TRBJ1-3	TGTGCCAGCAGCCTGACAGCCTCTGGAAACACCATATATTTT	CASSLTASGNTIYF
.	.	TRBV4-3	TRBJ1-3	TGCGCCAGCAGCCAAGAAGGAGCAGGGGTTGGAAACACCATATATTTT	CASSQEGAGVGNTIYF
.	.	TRBV28	TRBJ1-2	TGTGCCAGCAGTTTATCCTCCCTGGGGGGAAATGGCTACACCTTC	CASSLSSLGGNGYTF
.	.	TRBV11-2	TRBJ2-3	TGTGCCAGCAGCTTATATAAGACACGCACAGATACGCAGTATTTT	CASSLYKTRTDTQYF
.	once	TRBV11-2	TRBJ1-5	TGTGCCAGCAGCTTGGGGGTAGACACTTCCCAGCATTTT	CASSLGVDTSQHF
.	.	TRBV10-3	TRBJ2-7	TGTGCCATCAGTGGAGCCGCCGGGAACGAGCAGTACTTC	CAISGAAGNEQYF
.	.	TRBV7-2	TRBJ1-5	TGTGCCAGCAGCTCGGGGGGGAATCAGCCCCAGCATTTT	CASSSGGNQPQHF
TRBD2	.	TRBV7-2	TRBJ2-1	TGTGCCAGCAGTTTCAGGACTAGCGCGCTCTTCTCCTACAATGAGCAGTTCTTC	CASSFRTSALFSYNEQFF
TRBD2	.	TRBV11-3	TRBJ2-5	TGTGCCAGCAACAAAGTAGGAGGGAGGGCAGAGACCCAGTACTTC	CASNKVGGRAETQYF
TRBD1	.	TRBV6-5	TRBJ1-5	TGTGCCAGCAGTTCAAGACAGGGGGGCAATCAGCCCCAGCATTTT	CASSSRQGGNQPQHF
.	.	TRBV14	TRBJ2-7	TGTGCCAGCAGCCCAAGGGACTTCGCCTACGAGCAGTACTTC	CASSPRDFAYEQYF
.	.	TRBV28	TRBJ2-2	TGTGCCAGCAGTTCGGGGGCGCGCACCGGGGAGCTGTTTTTT	CASSSGARTGELFF
TRBD2	.	TRBV7-9	TRBJ2-5	TGTGCCAGCAGCCTACTACGCGGGGGGCTGGAGACCCAGTACTTC	CASSLLRGGLETQYF
TRBD2	.	TRBV11-2	TRBJ2-7	TGTGCCAGCAGCCCCCAGCGGGAGGGCCGGAAGCAGTACTTC	CASSPQREGRKQYF
.	.	TRBV2	TRBJ2-1	TGTGCCAGCAGTGAAACGCAGGGAGGGCAGGGGCGAGGTGAGCAGTTCTTC	CASSETQGGQGRGEQFF
.	.	TRBV15	TRBJ1-5	TGTGCCACCAGCCCCCGGGGGAGGGCCCAGCATTTT	CATSPRGRAQHF
TRBD1	.	TRBV11-3	TRBJ2-5	TGTGCCAGCAGCTTAGGGACAGGGGGACAAGAGACCCAGTACTTC	CASSLGTGGQETQYF
.	few	TRBV19	TRBJ2-4	TGTGCCAGTACCCCGGACGAAGCTGGGGACAAAAACATTCAGTACTTC	CASTPDEAGDKNIQYF
.	.	TRBV9	TRBJ2-3	TGTGCCAGCAGCGTACAGGGCCGGAGCACAGATACGCAGTATTTT	CASSVQGRSTDTQYF
TRBD2	once	TRBV5-1	TRBJ2-3	TGCGCCAGCAGCGCCGGGACTAGCGGGAGGACAGATACGCAGTATTTT	CASSAGTSGRTDTQYF
.	few	TRBV29-1	TRBJ2-7	TGCAGCGTAAATTTAGACGGTTTTCGGCAGTACTTC	CSVNLDGFRQYF
.	.	TRBV28	TRBJ2-3	TGTGCCAGCAGTTTAGGACTCGGGGGCAACACAGATACGCAGTATTTT	CASSLGLGGNTDTQYF
.	.	TRBV4-2	TRBJ2-5	TGTGCCAGCAGCCAAGATGGCTCTGATTCCCAAGAGACCCAGTACTTC	CASSQDGSDSQETQYF
TRBD2	.	TRBV6-1	TRBJ2-1	TGTGCCAGCAGTGTAGAGACTAGCGGTTACAATGAGCAGTTCTTC	CASSVETSGYNEQFF
TRBD1	few	TRBV14	TRBJ2-2	TGTGCCAGCAGCCAAGAAAAGGGGGCCCGCTGGTCGGGTCCCGGGGAGCTGTTTTTT	CASSQEKGARWSGPGELFF
.	few	TRBV7-3	TRBJ1-2	TGTGCCAGCAGCTTAACGCTTTACGACGACTACACCTTC	CASSLTLYDDYTF
TRBD2	once	TRBV2	TRBJ2-1	TGTGCCAGCAGTGACAGACTAGCGGGTTGGGGTGAGCAGTTCTTC	CASSDRLAGWGEQFF
.	few	TRBV14	TRBJ2-7	TGTGCCAGCAGCCTTCCCGGAGGCGAGCAGTACTTC	CASSLPGGEQYF
TRBD1	.	TRBV6-5	TRBJ1-5	TGTGCCAGCAGAGAAACCGGGACAGGCCTACCCCAGCATTTT	CASRETGTGLPQHF
TRBD1	.	TRBV7-6	TRBJ2-5	TGTGCCAGCAGCCCACAGGGGAACCAAGAGACCCAGTACTTC	CASSPQGNQETQYF
.	few	TRBV19	TRBJ2-5	TGTGCCAGTAGTACCGGTGGGTCGGGGGAGACCCAGTACTTC	CASSTGGSGETQYF
TRBD1	.	TRBV9	TRBJ1-3	TGTGCCAGCAGCGTACAGGGGGCTGGAAACACCATATATTTT	CASSVQGAGNTIYF
.	once	TRBV2	TRBJ1-4	TGTGCCAGCAGTGAAGTCAGGGTTAATGAAAAACTGTTTTTT	CASSEVRVNEKLFF
.	.	TRBV5-4	TRBJ1-4	TGTGCCAGCAGTAAAGGGGGTGCTAATGAAAAACTGTTTTTT	CASSKGGANEKLFF
TRBD2	.	TRBV11-3	TRBJ2-3	TGTGCCAGCAGCAGAGGGACTAGCGGGACCACAGATACGCAGTATTTT	CASSRGTSGTTDTQYF
.	.	TRBV9	TRBJ2-1	TGTGCCAGCAGCGTAGGAGGGGAGATATCCTACAATGAGCAGTTCTTC	CASSVGGEISYNEQFF
.	few	TRBV10-3	TRBJ2-3	TGTGCCATCAGTGACCCTGGGGCGGGGGCCACAGATACGCAGTATTTT	CAISDPGAGATDTQYF
.	.	TRBV6-1	TRBJ1-1	TGTGCCAGCAGTGAAGTCGACGGGACAAGAGATGAAGCTTTCTTT	CASSEVDGTRDEAFF
.	.	TRBV6-5	TRBJ2-2	TGTGCCAGCAGTGGAGGGGCCAACACCGGGGAGCTGTTTTTT	CASSGGANTGELFF
.	.	TRBV6-6	TRBJ1-2	TGTGCCAGCAGTTACTCTGGGGGGTATGGCTACACCTTC	CASSYSGGYGYTF
TRBD2	.	TRBV7-6	TRBJ2-5	TGTGCCAGCAGTCCAAGCGGGGGGGAAGAGACCCAGTACTTC	CASSPSGGEETQYF
TRBD2	.	TRBV4-2	TRBJ2-5	TGTGCCAGCGGCGGGGGATCCCCGGGGGAGACCCAGTACTTC	CASGGGSPGETQYF
TRBD2	.	TRBV7-2	TRBJ2-1	TGTGCCAGCAGCCTAGCGGGAGGGCCGGTCGGCAATGAGCAGTTCTTC	CASSLAGGPVGNEQFF
.	.	TRBV7-7	TRBJ2-5	TGTGCTAGCAGCTTACGTGCAGGAGGCCAAGAGACCCAGTACTTC	CASSLRAGGQETQYF
TRBD1	.	TRBV2	TRBJ1-2	TGTGCCAGCAATCAAGGGACAGAACGGGGCTACACCTTC	CASNQGTERGYTF